The sequence of this TCR beta chain was determined in a study of T cells after somatic rescue of genetic block. Clones were read by immunoSEQ multiplex PCR, and TCRdb kept only the in-frame ones, dropping some. The table records about 14,000 clones, roughly 70% of them present only once. CDR3 length: 19 residues. V lost 2 bases to trimming and J lost 4 bases; unmatched junction nucleotides: 15. In germline, CDR1 is SEHNR, CDR2 FQNEAQ (reference sequence). The chain couples TRBV7-9 to TRBJ2-1; the match to TRBD2 covers 9 bases. The receptor's source is a man aged 18-30 years. Specimen: peripheral blood mononuclear cells (PBMCs). The CDR3 nucleotides read TGTGCCAGCAGCTTATTGCCTAGCGGGAACCGTCGGCCATACAATGAGCAGTTCTTC. It translates to CASSLLPSGNRRPYNEQFF.